Detailed here is one TCR beta chain. No antigen is known for it. The sample holds other DNA sequences that translate to the same CDR3. This specimen belongs to a study of cytomegalovirus exposure and HLA in healthy donors. Study-level background: The approximately 110 validation repertoires were reported in a later analysis to have been generated on the same platform as the roughly 630 first-cohort repertoires.

Assay used: immunoSEQ multiplex PCR; TCRdb lists only in-frame clones, some missing. The table has some 100,000 clones, approximately 85% seen once. Whole-study findings and limits: Reportedly, diagnosis of cytomegalovirus status by the classifier showed high specificity and sensitivity. TCR sequences were mostly rare, though some public TCRs occurred in many donors.

Trimming took 1 base from V and 1 from J, leaving 10 bases between them. Germline CDR1 is SGHRS and CDR2 is YFSETQ. CDR3 size: 15 residues. Sequencing used PBMCs. The TCR comes from a man younger than 30 in good health and CMV-seronegative. This rearrangement joins TRBV5-1 to TRBJ2-3; a weak D match, TRBD2 (6 bases). DNA for the CDR3: TGCGCCAGCAGCTTGAGGGGACTCGGCACAGATACGCAGTATTTT. Protein product: CASSLRGLGTDTQYF.